The 28 T cell receptor beta chains in this list originate from one sample, sequenced in a study of response to subunit inactivated influenza vaccine. TCRdb fed the RT-PCR reads into MiXCR, producing one record per CDR3 protein. The repertoire holds about 700,000 distinct CDR3 sequences, roughly 14% seen once, with approximately 6.5% in the top ten. The source material was PBMCs from blood, sampled around two weeks before vaccination. The receptors derive from a man aged 50-60 years who received an inactivated influenza vaccine.

The chain couples TRBV10-3 to TRBJ2-1; perhaps TRBD1 as D (5 bases). The CDR3 runs 12 residues. CDR1 and CDR2 (germline): ENHRY, SYGVKD. Trimming pared 6 bases from V and 8 bases from J, leaving 11 bases between. CDR3 nucleotide sequence: TGTGCCATCAGGCCTCAGGGTCATGAGCAGTTCTTC. Translated, it gives CAIRPQGHEQFF.

The chain couples TRBV18 to TRBJ2-2; D is unresolved. The CDR3 has 16 amino acids. V was cut by 2 bases and J by 1 base, with 11 bases left in between. Germline-derived CDR1 and CDR2 are KGHSH and LQKENI. CDR3 nucleotides: TGTGCCAGCTCACCATGGGGTACAATGAACACCGGGGAGCTGTTTTTT. Amino acid sequence: CASSPWGTMNTGELFF.

This clonotype was counted between two and nine times. The chain recombines TRBV7-2 with TRBJ2-5; no firm D call. With 4 bases removed from V and 1 base from J, the gap between germline ends came to 4 bases. There are 12 residues in the CDR3. Germline V lookup: CDR1 SGHTA, CDR2 FQGNSA. CDR3 amino acids: CASSWPQETQYF. The CDR3 DNA reads TGTGCCAGCAGCTGGCCCCAAGAGACCCAGTACTTC.

The chain links TRBV6-2 or TRBV6-3 to TRBJ2-3, with TRBD2 matching 9 bases. Germline values: CDR1 MNHEY, CDR2 SVGEGT. The CDR3 has 17 amino acids. The trim removed 0 bases at V and 5 bases at J, leaving 9 bases unmatched. The CDR3 protein is CASSYSTSGPTKDTQYF. CDR3 nucleotide sequence: TGTGCCAGCAGTTACTCGACTAGCGGCCCCACCAAAGATACGCAGTATTTT.

The chain joins TRBV12-3 or TRBV12-4 to TRBJ1-6, with 8 bases matching TRBD1. CDR3 length: 14 amino acids. V shed 6 bases and J 7 bases; nucleotides not matched to a gene: 5. The DNA for the CDR3 is TGTGCCAGCAGACTCAGGGGGCAGAATTCACCCCTCCACTTT. Translation: CASRLRGQNSPLHF.

The sample holds many counts of this clonotype. The chain carries TRBV7-2 and TRBJ1-5; D gene ambiguous. The CDR3 has 13 amino acids. Germline CDR1 is SGHTA and CDR2 is FQGNSA. V was shortened by 0 bases and J by 6 bases, with 6 bases between the two germline ends. The CDR3 DNA sequence: TGTGCCAGCAGCTTAGCCTTAGGTCAGCCCCAGCATTTT. Protein: CASSLALGQPQHF. The whole variable domain, filled in from reference TRBV7-2 and TRBJ1-5, reads GAGVSQSPSNKVTEKGKDVELRCDPISGHTALYWYRQSLGQGLEFLIYFQGNSAPDKSGLPSDRFSAERTGGSVSTLTIQRTQQEDSAVYLCASSLALGQPQHFGDGTRLSIL.

This clonotype was counted at least ten times. The V call is TRBV27, the J call TRBJ2-1; 11 bases are a match to TRBD2. Germline values: CDR1 MNHEY, CDR2 SMNVEV (reference sequence). CDR3 length equals 19 residues. V was pared by 6 bases and J by 0 bases, with 13 bases of the junction left unmatched. For the CDR3, the DNA is TGTGCCAGCAGCCGACTAGCGGGATATAAATTCAGCTCCTACAATGAGCAGTTCTTC. Translating it yields CASSRLAGYKFSSYNEQFF.

This rearrangement joins TRBV5-1 to TRBJ2-5; a possible D gene is TRBD2 (5 bases). The V end was cut by 2 bases, the J end by 5 bases, with 10 bases between. Germline V gene sequence: CDR1 SGHRS, CDR2 YFSETQ. CDR3 size: 13 residues. CDR3 residues: CASSFGWRETQYF. The CDR3 DNA is TGCGCCAGCAGCTTTGGGTGGAGGGAGACCCAGTACTTC.

This clonotype came up a few times. The CDR3 reads CASSLVGDRGYEQYF. The CDR3 nucleotides are TGTGCCAGCAGCTTAGTAGGGGACAGGGGTTACGAGCAGTACTTC. The chain employs TRBV7-2 and TRBJ2-7; TRBD1 matches 10 bases. The CDR3 runs to 15 residues. Germline CDR1 is SGHTA and CDR2 is FQGNSA. Germline trimming cut 1 base from V and 4 bases from J; bases unmatched to any gene: 4.

The V gene is TRBV15, the J gene TRBJ2-5; TRBD2 aligns across 12 bases. Germline CDR1 is LNHNV and CDR2 is YYDKDF (reference sequence). The CDR3 loop spans 18 amino acids. The V segment lost 0 bases and the J segment 1 base; nucleotides outside the gene matches: 6. The CDR3 is CATSRDLLAGGLQETQYF. CDR3 bases: TGTGCCACCAGCAGAGATCTACTAGCGGGAGGTCTCCAAGAGACCCAGTACTTC.

This clonotype was observed at least ten times. The J gene is TRBJ2-7, the V gene TRBV6-5; a weak D match, TRBD2 (6 bases). The CDR3 length is 14 residues. CDR1 and CDR2 (germline): MNHEY, SVGAGI. The germline V and J ends were trimmed by 2 bases and 2 bases, with 10 bases remaining between them. CDR3 bases: TGTGCCAGCAGTTACCTGGGCGGGACCTACGAGCAGTACTTC. The encoded protein is CASSYLGGTYEQYF.

The chain has TRBV6-1 and TRBJ2-2; tentatively, D is TRBD2 (5 bases). This CDR3 spans 16 amino acids. Germline V gives CDR1 MNHNS, CDR2 SASEGT. V was pared by 5 bases and J by 4 bases, with 17 bases between. CDR3 sequence (DNA): TGTGCCAGCAGTAACGCGGGCCAGATAACCACCGGGGAGCTGTTTTTT. Amino acid sequence: CASSNAGQITTGELFF.

The V gene is TRBV2, the J gene TRBJ2-5; perhaps TRBD2 as D (6 bases). The CDR3 is 14 residues long. Germline CDR1 reads SNHLY; CDR2 reads FYNNEI. Trimming pared 6 bases from V and 1 base from J, leaving 12 bases between. The CDR3 here is CASRRLGPQETQYF. The DNA for the CDR3 is TGTGCCAGCAGGCGACTAGGACCCCAAGAGACCCAGTACTTC.

Many counts were recorded for this clonotype. The chain employs TRBV12-3 or TRBV12-4 and TRBJ2-5; TRBD2 might be the D (6 bases). The CDR3 consists of 14 residues. V was trimmed by 3 bases and J by 4 bases, leaving 12 bases between them. The CDR3 loop reads CASSLGGKRETQYF. CDR3 DNA sequence: TGTGCCAGCAGTTTGGGGGGAAAGAGAGAGACCCAGTACTTC.

In its sample, this clonotype was seen a few times. The V gene is TRBV6-2 or TRBV6-3, the J gene TRBJ1-5; no definite D call. CDR3 size: 14 residues. Germline V gene lookup returns CDR1 MNHEY and CDR2 SVGEGT. V was clipped by 6 bases and J by 5 bases, with 14 bases between them. The CDR3 DNA is TGTGCCAGCAGGTCGGGTCGCTGGGATCAGCCCCAGCATTTT. It yields the protein CASRSGRWDQPQHF.

In this sample, this clonotype turned up a few times. This chain links TRBV20-1 with TRBJ2-7; no definite D call. The CDR3 consists of 15 residues. Germline CDR1 and CDR2: DFQATT and SNEGSKA (reference sequence). V gave up 0 bases and J gave up 2 bases, with 14 bases separating them. CDR3 sequence reads: CSARDQYGFAYEQYF. DNA for the CDR3: TGCAGTGCTAGAGATCAATACGGTTTCGCCTACGAGCAGTACTTC.

The chain is built from TRBV4-3 and TRBJ2-5; possible D gene TRBD2, 5 bases. Trimming stripped 2 bases from V and 6 bases from J, with 13 bases between. Germline lookup yields CDR1 LGHNA and CDR2 YSLEER. This CDR3 has 14 residues. This CDR3 is CASSQLAGVQTQYF. DNA of the CDR3: TGCGCCAGCAGCCAACTGGCCGGGGTACAGACCCAGTACTTC.

This clonotype was seen repeatedly, ten times or more. This chain's CDR3 is CATSTRTGLVEKLFF. CDR3 DNA sequence: TGTGCCACCAGCACCAGGACGGGTTTAGTCGAAAAACTGTTTTTT. The chain recombines TRBV15 with TRBJ1-4, with D unresolved. Trimming left V 4 bases short and J 8 bases short, with 17 bases between. Germline assignment: CDR1 LNHNV and CDR2 YYDKDF (reference sequence). This CDR3 is 15 amino acids long.

Note on this clonotype: Germline is not matched at one junction end, which may reflect a read error. V gene TRBV3-1 combines with J gene TRBJ2-5; D tentatively fits TRBD1 or TRBD2 (5 bases each). The CDR3 is 14 residues long. Germline V gene data show CDR1 as LGHDT and CDR2 as YNNKEL (reference sequence). The DNA of the CDR3 is TGTGCCAGCAGCCCGCACCGGGACGGATCTCCACCCCACTTC. The encoded protein is CASSPHRDGSPPHF.

The chain has TRBV7-9 and TRBJ2-3, with D unclear. The CDR3 contains 15 residues. Germline V gene sequence: CDR1 SEHNR, CDR2 FQNEAQ (reference sequence). Trimming removed 5 bases at V and 4 bases at J, with 16 bases between. DNA for the CDR3: TGTGCCAGCAGCGACCAACCCTTGGAGTCAGATACGCAGTATTTT. It specifies CASSDQPLESDTQYF. The whole variable domain, filled in from reference TRBV7-9 and TRBJ2-3, reads DTGVSQNPRHKITKRGQNVTFRCDPISEHNRLYWYRQTLGQGPEFLTYFQNEAQLEKSRLLSDRFSAERPKGSFSTLEIQRTEQGDSAMYLCASSDQPLESDTQYFGPGTRLTVL.

This clonotype was found many times. The rearrangement links TRBV11-2 to TRBJ2-7; D not certain. The V and J ends lost 2 bases and 3 bases respectively, with 11 bases between them. Germline CDR1 SGHAT, CDR2 FQNNGV. The CDR3 is 14 residues long. CDR3 sequence (DNA): TGTGCCAGCAGCTTATATTTGTCTAACTACGAGCAGTACTTC. It encodes CASSLYLSNYEQYF.

The rearrangement links TRBV20-1 to TRBJ2-7, with a tentative D call TRBD2 (5 bases). CDR1 is DFQATT, CDR2 SNEGSKA, per germline (reference sequence). The V end lost 7 bases, the J end lost 1 base, and 8 bases lay between the germline ends. The CDR3 runs to 11 residues. This CDR3 reads CSVGESYEQYF. The CDR3 DNA is TGCAGTGTCGGGGAATCCTACGAGCAGTACTTC.

The gene calls are TRBV7-9 and TRBJ2-7; 10 bases fit TRBD2. CDR3 size: 16 residues. Losses at the gene ends were 5 bases for V and 0 bases for J; bases not matched to a gene: 7. Germline CDR1 reads SEHNR; CDR2 reads FQNEAQ (reference sequence). The CDR3 DNA reads TGTGCCAGCAGCCCGGGGGGGACTAGCGACTCCTACGAGCAGTACTTC. It translates to CASSPGGTSDSYEQYF.

The rearrangement joins TRBV7-9 to TRBJ1-5, with D unclear. Trimming shortened V by 2 bases and J by 0 bases, and 11 bases separated the two germline ends. CDR3 length: 16 residues. Looked up from germline, CDR1 is SEHNR and CDR2 is FQNEAQ (reference sequence). The CDR3 DNA is TGTGCCAGCAGCTTATGGGCAGGCTATAGCAATCAGCCCCAGCATTTT. Protein sequence: CASSLWAGYSNQPQHF.

This clonotype was detected many times. This chain connects TRBV14 to TRBJ2-2; perhaps TRBD1 as D (5 bases). Germline CDR1 SGHDN, CDR2 FVKESK. V lost 0 bases and J 3 bases, leaving 14 bases between the germline ends. The CDR3 has 17 amino acids. The CDR3 bases are TGTGCCAGCAGCCAAGATGGGGCATCGGAGTACACCGGGGAGCTGTTTTTT. Its translation: CASSQDGASEYTGELFF.

This chain connects TRBV6-1 to TRBJ2-7; D may correspond to TRBD1 or TRBD2 (6 bases each). The length of the CDR3 is 17 residues. CDR1 and CDR2 from the germline V gene are MNHNS and SASEGT. V dropped 6 bases and J dropped 0 bases, with 21 bases sitting between them. CDR3 nucleotides: TGTGCCAGCAGGCATGGCCGAGGACAGCGGGTCTCCTACGAGCAGTACTTC. Translating it yields CASRHGRGQRVSYEQYF.

V is TRBV11-2 and J is TRBJ2-7; perhaps TRBD1 as D (5 bases). CDR3 length equals 14 residues. CDR1 is SGHAT and CDR2 is FQNNGV in the germline V gene. Trimming took off 1 base at V and 4 bases at J, with 11 bases between the two ends. In DNA form, the CDR3 reads TGTGCCAGCAGCTTAGTAGGCAGGGTGTACGAGCAGTACTTC. Its translation is CASSLVGRVYEQYF.

This clonotype was picked up many times. The CDR3 spells CASSPLTTAYEQYF. The CDR3 bases are TGTGCCAGCAGCCCTCTGACTACCGCCTACGAGCAGTACTTC. The chain combines TRBV9 with TRBJ2-7, with a tentative D call TRBD2 (5 bases). Looked up from germline, CDR1 is SGDLS and CDR2 is YYNGEE. The CDR3 has 14 amino acids. Trimming pared 4 bases from V and 2 bases from J, leaving 13 bases between.